Below are 2 T cell receptor beta chains sequenced from a single sample in a study of blood T cell repertoires in COVID-19. Assay used: immunoSEQ multiplex PCR; TCRdb lists only in-frame clones, some missing. The repertoire consists of around 140,000 clones, with around 82% occurring once and the leading ten covering approximately 1.5%. Sequencing input: peripheral blood. The receptors were sampled from a man aged 55-75 years with acute or convalescent COVID-19.

The V gene is TRBV28, the J gene TRBJ2-1; 8 positions match TRBD1. CDR1 MDHEN and CDR2 SYDVKM come from the germline V gene. This CDR3 comprises 15 residues. With V trimmed by 5 bases and J by 2 bases, 5 bases remained unmatched. In nucleotides, the CDR3 is TGTGCCAGCAGTCCAGGGGGCATCCCCTACAATGAGCAGTTCTTC. Residues: CASSPGGIPYNEQFF. Using reference TRBV28 and TRBJ2-1 for the parts outside the CDR3, the full variable domain is DVKVTQSSRYLVKRTGEKVFLECVQDMDHENMFWYRQDPGLGLRLIYFSYDVKMKEKGDIPEGYSVSREKKERFSLILESASTNQTSMYLCASSPGGIPYNEQFFGPGTRLTVL.

The rearrangement uses TRBV9 and TRBJ2-6, with 10 bases matching TRBD2. V shed 1 base and J 0 bases; nucleotides not matched to a gene: 7. Per the germline V gene, CDR1 is SGDLS and CDR2 is YYNGEE. The CDR3 covers 19 residues. CDR3 amino acids: CASSVQLASGGSGANVLTF. DNA of the CDR3: TGTGCCAGCAGCGTACAGCTGGCTAGCGGGGGCTCTGGGGCCAACGTCCTGACTTTC.